What follows describes a single TCR gamma chain. What it binds is unknown. This CDR3 has 16 residues. Germline loops: CDR1 EGSNGY, CDR2 YDSYNSKV. Unmatched junction bases numbered 9, after V lost 2 bases and J lost 3 bases. The template was reverse-transcribed extracted RNA. The CDR3 regions were amplified by multiplex PCR from V-gene primers to a constant-region primer. TCRdb re-called clones from the multiplex PCR reads via CATT. The sample carries approximately 20,000 gamma-chain clones, roughly 13% recorded once. The source of the sample is a study of Vδ1+ human thymocytes. Study-wide results and caveats: In the thymus, TRG and TRD repertoires looked highly polyclonal with Gaussian CDR3 lengths. The authors advised highly purified populations and single-cell validation. Despite high sort purity, approximately 21% of thymic T cell receptor delta sequences were Vdelta2. Donors shared many TRG clonotypes but few TRD clonotypes.

The sequencing sample was made of Vdelta1+ gamma-delta thymocytes from the thymus. Sample subset: FACS-sorted CD3+ TCRalphabeta- TCRVdelta1+ TCRVdelta2- thymocytes. The clonotype originates from a child less than two years old who had congenital heart surgery. The J gene is TRGJP2, the V gene TRGV2. CDR3 DNA sequence: TGTGCCACCTGGGACGCGGGGGCGGGTAGTGATTGGATCAAGACGTTT. Amino acids: CATWDAGAGSDWIKTF.